The 23 T cell receptor beta chains below were found in one sample sequenced in a study of cytomegalovirus exposure and HLA in healthy donors. The study ran its PCR with 60 Vbeta and 13 Jbeta primers. Repertoires were generated with immunoSEQ multiplex PCR, while TCRdb's copy carries only in-frame clones and drops some. Here the sample spans about 110,000 clones, approximately 80% being singletons. Sequenced: PBMCs. Receptor source: a woman under 30 in good health and CMV-seronegative.

The chain has TRBV7-6 and TRBJ1-5, with D uncertain. The CDR3 sequence is 14 residues long. Deletions cut 2 bases from V and 2 bases from J, with 7 bases between. Per germline, CDR1 SGHVS and CDR2 FNYEAQ. CDR3 nucleotide sequence: TGTGCCAGCAGCTTATCCGGGGGCAATCAGCCCCAGCATTTT. Translating it yields CASSLSGGNQPQHF.

The chain is built from TRBV2 and TRBJ2-7; maybe TRBD1 (6 bases). The CDR3 is made up of 15 amino acids. V was clipped by 7 bases and J by 2 bases, with 18 bases between them. The germline gives CDR1 SNHLY, CDR2 FYNNEI. This chain's CDR3 is CASIRSAGDPYEQYF. The CDR3 nucleotides are TGTGCCAGCATTCGATCGGCAGGGGACCCCTACGAGCAGTACTTC.

This clone was seen a single time. J is TRBJ2-2 and V is TRBV4-1; 9 nucleotides match TRBD2. CDR1 is MGHRA and CDR2 is YSYEKL in the germline V gene. CDR3 length: 19 residues. Trimming cost V 0 bases and J 2 bases; bases outside gene matches: 10. CDR3 region: CASSQEGRLAGYNTGELFF. The CDR3 coding sequence is TGCGCCAGCAGCCAAGAAGGTCGGCTAGCGGGATATAACACCGGGGAGCTGTTTTTT.

V and J are TRBV27 and TRBJ2-2; possibly TRBD2 for D (6 bases). Per the germline V gene, CDR1 is MNHEY and CDR2 is SMNVEV (reference sequence). The V end lost 7 bases, the J end lost 5 bases, and 14 bases lay between the germline ends. This CDR3 comprises 14 residues. CDR3 loop: CASKGLGGTGELFF. CDR3 coding DNA: TGTGCCAGCAAAGGATTGGGGGGAACCGGGGAGCTGTTTTTT.

This clone is a singleton in its sample. V usage is TRBV20-1 and J usage is TRBJ2-7; a weak D match, TRBD1 (5 bases). This CDR3 is built from 11 residues. Germline CDR1 DFQATT, CDR2 SNEGSKA (reference sequence). With 7 bases removed from V and 2 bases from J, the gap between germline ends came to 9 bases. The CDR3 DNA follows: TGCAGTGTTTGGACACCCTACGAGCAGTACTTC. Translation gives CSVWTPYEQYF.

The chain employs TRBV4-3 and TRBJ1-1, with D perhaps TRBD1 (6 bases). The V gene's germline CDR1 is LGHNA and CDR2 YSLEER. Trimming took 4 bases from V and 7 from J, leaving 13 bases between them. This CDR3 contains 13 residues. CDR3 bases: TGCGCCAGCAGCCGCAGAGCAGGGGTTGAAGCTTTCTTT. Translation gives CASSRRAGVEAFF.

The chain carries TRBV7-2 and TRBJ1-4; 10 nucleotides align to TRBD1. This CDR3 has 14 amino acids. Germline V gene lookup returns CDR1 SGHTA and CDR2 FQGNSA. V was clipped by 5 bases and J by 6 bases; unmatched bases: 3. CDR3 sequence reads: CASSRDRGHEKLFF. DNA of the CDR3: TGTGCCAGCAGCAGGGACAGGGGACATGAAAAACTGTTTTTT.

The chain couples TRBV5-1 to TRBJ1-4, with D tentatively TRBD1 (6 bases). V lost 2 bases, J lost 5 bases, and 13 bases lay in between. The CDR3 covers 15 residues. The germline V gene encodes CDR1 SGHRS and CDR2 YFSETQ. The CDR3 reads CASSLAGQTNEKLFF. The DNA of the CDR3 is TGCGCCAGCAGCTTAGCGGGACAAACAAATGAAAAACTGTTTTTT. The entire variable domain, with the rest obtained from reference TRBV5-1 and TRBJ1-4, is as follows: KAGVTQTPRYLIKTRGQQVTLSCSPISGHRSVSWYQQTPGQGLQFLFEYFSETQRNKGNFPGRFSGRQFSNSRSEMNVSTLELGDSALYLCASSLAGQTNEKLFFGSGTQLSVL.

This chain joins TRBV6-1 and TRBJ1-2; tentative D call: TRBD1 (5 bases). The CDR3 contains 11 residues. The germline V and J ends were trimmed by 7 bases and 8 bases, with 11 bases remaining between them. Germline CDR1 is MNHNS and CDR2 is SASEGT. The CDR3 nucleotides are TGTGCCAGCACCCTCGGGGGAGGCTACACCTTC. Translation gives CASTLGGGYTF.

This clone was seen only a few times. The V gene is TRBV7-2, the J gene TRBJ2-3, with 8 bases matching TRBD2. CDR1 is SGHTA and CDR2 is FQGNSA in the germline V gene. V dropped 3 bases and J dropped 1; count of bases not matched to a gene: 12. The CDR3 is 18 residues long. The CDR3 protein is CASSLGAGVGPRTDTQYF. The DNA of the CDR3 is TGTGCCAGCAGCTTGGGAGCGGGGGTTGGACCCCGCACAGATACGCAGTATTTT. Full variable domain (rest looked up from reference TRBV7-2 and TRBJ2-3): GAGVSQSPSNKVTEKGKDVELRCDPISGHTALYWYRQSLGQGLEFLIYFQGNSAPDKSGLPSDRFSAERTGGSVSTLTIQRTQQEDSAVYLCASSLGAGVGPRTDTQYFGPGTRLTVL.

The genes are TRBV5-4 and TRBJ1-1; possibly TRBD1 for D (5 bases). This CDR3 has 14 residues. Germline CDR1 SGHNT, CDR2 YYREEE (reference sequence). Trimming removed 2 bases from V and 4 bases from J, with 12 bases in between. In DNA form, the CDR3 reads TGTGCCAGCAGCTTTCAGGGAGGAAGCACTGAAGCTTTCTTT. The encoded protein is CASSFQGGSTEAFF.

Only a few counts were recorded for this clone. This chain uses TRBV2 with TRBJ2-1; TRBD1 aligns across 9 bases. J was trimmed by 4 bases and V by 7 bases; bases with no gene match: 5. CDR3 length: 14 residues. Germline CDR1 and CDR2: SNHLY and FYNNEI. The CDR3 loop reads CASMGTGKYNEQFF. The CDR3 bases are TGTGCCAGCATGGGGACAGGGAAGTACAATGAGCAGTTCTTC.

The chain joins TRBV6-1 to TRBJ2-3, with D perhaps matching TRBD1 (6 bases). Trimming removed 4 bases at V and 0 bases at J, with 17 bases between. CDR3 length: 17 amino acids. Germline V lookup: CDR1 MNHNS, CDR2 SASEGT. CDR3 DNA: TGTGCCAGCAGTGTTCCAGGGGTGCAGCCTAGCACAGATACGCAGTATTTT. It specifies CASSVPGVQPSTDTQYF.

The table lists this clone with a count of one. The rearrangement links TRBV27 to TRBJ1-5; D is perhaps TRBD1 (6 bases). V was trimmed by 3 bases and J by 7 bases, leaving 10 bases between them. This CDR3 is 13 amino acids long. Germline CDR1 and CDR2: MNHEY and SMNVEV (reference sequence). CDR3 bases: TGTGCCAGCAGTTTCACAGGGCACCAGCCCCAGCATTTT. The encoded protein is CASSFTGHQPQHF.

As DNA, the CDR3 is TGTGCCAGCAAAAGGGACTTATCCAATGAGCAGTTCTTC. It is translated as CASKRDLSNEQFF. The chain links TRBV27 to TRBJ2-1; possible D gene TRBD2, 6 bases. This CDR3 is 13 amino acids long. The germline V gene encodes CDR1 MNHEY and CDR2 SMNVEV (reference sequence). V was pared by 7 bases and J by 6 bases, with 13 bases between.

V and J are TRBV7-8 and TRBJ2-5; 8 bases agree with TRBD2. Germline V CDR1 and CDR2: SGHVS, FQNEAQ. The V and J ends lost 0 bases and 10 bases, in that order; junction bases with no gene match: 4. The CDR3 extends over 13 amino acids. The CDR3 bases are TGTGCCAGCAGCTTAGCATCCCGGGAGGGCCAGTACTTC. Its translation is CASSLASREGQYF.

This chain uses TRBV28 with TRBJ1-2; 9 nucleotides align to TRBD1. V dropped 5 bases and J dropped 6; count of bases not matched to a gene: 16. CDR1 and CDR2 from the germline V gene are MDHEN and SYDVKM. This CDR3 is 17 amino acids long. This CDR3 reads CASSTGTGFLRGDGYTF. CDR3 nucleotide sequence: TGTGCCAGCAGTACCGGGACAGGGTTTCTCCGTGGAGATGGCTACACCTTC.

This chain links TRBV5-1 with TRBJ1-5; the D is unclear. CDR1 is SGHRS and CDR2 is YFSETQ in the germline V gene. The CDR3 is 14 residues long. With 4 bases removed from V and 0 bases from J, the gap between germline ends came to 8 bases. The CDR3 DNA sequence: TGCGCCAGCAGCCCCCAGGATAGCAATCAGCCCCAGCATTTT. Translated: CASSPQDSNQPQHF. Complete variable domain (other parts from reference TRBV5-1 and TRBJ1-5): KAGVTQTPRYLIKTRGQQVTLSCSPISGHRSVSWYQQTPGQGLQFLFEYFSETQRNKGNFPGRFSGRQFSNSRSEMNVSTLELGDSALYLCASSPQDSNQPQHFGDGTRLSIL.

V and J are TRBV28 and TRBJ1-5; a possible D gene is TRBD1 (5 bases). From germline, CDR1 is MDHEN and CDR2 SYDVKM. The CDR3 contains 14 residues. Trimming pared 1 base from V and 6 bases from J, leaving 10 bases between. CDR3: CASSLYRSGQPQHF. The CDR3 DNA sequence: TGTGCCAGCAGTTTATACAGGTCTGGTCAGCCCCAGCATTTT.

The CDR3 sequence: CASTEGGGDTQYF. The DNA of the CDR3 is TGTGCCAGCACCGAAGGTGGGGGGGATACGCAGTATTTT. The chain uses TRBV6-6 and TRBJ2-3; weak D call: TRBD2 (6 bases). Germline V gene lookup returns CDR1 MNHNY and CDR2 SVGAGI (reference sequence). The ends were cut back, 7 bases at V and 6 bases at J, with 14 bases in the middle. The CDR3 totals 13 residues.

As DNA, the CDR3 is TGTGCCAGCAGCTTAACTGGGGGAGGGACCGGCTACACCTTC. Translation gives CASSLTGGGTGYTF. The genes are TRBV7-2 and TRBJ1-2, with a possible D match to TRBD1 (5 bases). The CDR3 loop spans 14 amino acids. Per the germline V gene, CDR1 is SGHTA and CDR2 is FQGNSA. V gave up 2 bases and J gave up 8 bases, with 15 bases separating them. Full variable domain (missing parts from reference TRBV7-2 and TRBJ1-2): GAGVSQSPSNKVTEKGKDVELRCDPISGHTALYWYRQSLGQGLEFLIYFQGNSAPDKSGLPSDRFSAERTGGSVSTLTIQRTQQEDSAVYLCASSLTGGGTGYTFGSGTRLTVV.

The rearrangement uses TRBV19 and TRBJ2-5, with 11 bases that match TRBD2. With 5 bases clipped from V and 4 bases from J, the junction kept 9 bases outside the gene matches. Germline V CDR1 and CDR2: LNHDA, SQIVND (reference sequence). CDR3 length: 16 residues. The CDR3 sequence is CASSPRLAGSGETQYF. The CDR3 nucleotides read TGTGCCAGTAGTCCGCGACTAGCGGGATCGGGAGAGACCCAGTACTTC.

This CDR3 is CASSLGQGGTEAFF. In DNA, the CDR3 is TGTGCCAGCAGTTTAGGACAGGGTGGGACTGAAGCTTTCTTT. This rearrangement joins TRBV27 to TRBJ1-1; 8 bases fit TRBD1. The length of the CDR3 is 14 residues. V was pared by 2 bases and J by 5 bases, with 4 bases of the junction left unmatched. CDR1 and CDR2 from the germline V gene are MNHEY and SMNVEV (reference sequence).